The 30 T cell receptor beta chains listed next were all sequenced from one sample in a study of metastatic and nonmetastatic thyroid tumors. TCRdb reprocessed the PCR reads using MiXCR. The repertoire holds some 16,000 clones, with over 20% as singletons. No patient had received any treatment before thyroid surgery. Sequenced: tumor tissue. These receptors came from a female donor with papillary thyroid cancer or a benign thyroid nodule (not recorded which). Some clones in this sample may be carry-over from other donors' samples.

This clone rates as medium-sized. This CDR3 is CASSLGGFSGNTIYF. DNA of the CDR3: TGTGCCAGCAGTTTAGGCGGGTTCTCTGGAAACACCATATATTTT. The V gene is TRBV12-3 or TRBV12-4, the J gene TRBJ1-3; D remains ambiguous. Deletions cut 1 base from V and 0 bases from J, with 7 bases between. The CDR3 consists of 15 residues.

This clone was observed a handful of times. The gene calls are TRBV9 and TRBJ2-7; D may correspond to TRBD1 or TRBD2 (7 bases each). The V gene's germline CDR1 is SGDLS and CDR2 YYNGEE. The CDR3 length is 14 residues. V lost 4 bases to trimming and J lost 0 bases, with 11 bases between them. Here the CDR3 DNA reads TGTGCCAGCAGCCCAGGGGGGGACTCCTACGAGCAGTACTTC. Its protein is CASSPGGDSYEQYF.

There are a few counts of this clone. In DNA, the CDR3 is TGTGCCAGCAGAAAACAGTGGAACACTGAAGCTTTCTTT. It specifies CASRKQWNTEAFF. The V call is TRBV6-2 or TRBV6-3, the J call TRBJ1-1; D is ambiguous. The CDR3 runs to 13 residues. Germline values: CDR1 MNHEY, CDR2 SVGEGT. V dropped 6 bases and J dropped 1 base, with 9 bases sitting between them.

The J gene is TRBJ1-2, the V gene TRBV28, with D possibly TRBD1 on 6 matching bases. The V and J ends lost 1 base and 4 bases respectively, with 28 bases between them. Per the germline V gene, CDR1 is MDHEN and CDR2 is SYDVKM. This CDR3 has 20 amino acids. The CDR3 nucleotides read TGTGCCAGCAGTTTATTGGTCGGGAACACAAACAGCGGGGGGCTCTATGGCTACACCTTC. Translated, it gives CASSLLVGNTNSGGLYGYTF.

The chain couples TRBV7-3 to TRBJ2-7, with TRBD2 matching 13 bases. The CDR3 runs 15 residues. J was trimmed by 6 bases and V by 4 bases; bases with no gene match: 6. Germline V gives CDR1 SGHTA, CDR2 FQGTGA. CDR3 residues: CASSSRLAGGSEQYF. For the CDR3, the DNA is TGTGCCAGCAGCTCCCGACTAGCGGGAGGCTCCGAGCAGTACTTC.

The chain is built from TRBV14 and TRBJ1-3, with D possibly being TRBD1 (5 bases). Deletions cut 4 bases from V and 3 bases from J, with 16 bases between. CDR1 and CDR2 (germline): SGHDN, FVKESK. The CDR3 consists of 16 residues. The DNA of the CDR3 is TGTGCCAGCAGCCCCCTTGGTGGGGGACGTGGAAACACCATATATTTT. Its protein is CASSPLGGGRGNTIYF.

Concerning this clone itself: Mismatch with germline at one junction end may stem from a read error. The CDR3 spells CSACQVLGTPLHF. The CDR3, as DNA: TGCAGTGCCTGTCAAGTGCTCGGGACACCACTCCACTTT. The chain has TRBV20-1 and TRBJ1-6; D might be TRBD1 (6 bases). CDR3 length: 13 residues. Germline CDR1 and CDR2: DFQATT and SNEGSKA (reference sequence).

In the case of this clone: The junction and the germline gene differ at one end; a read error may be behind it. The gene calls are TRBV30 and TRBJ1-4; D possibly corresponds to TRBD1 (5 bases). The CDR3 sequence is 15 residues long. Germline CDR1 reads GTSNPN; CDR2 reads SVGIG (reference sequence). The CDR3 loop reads CAWSVLGRDEEKLFF. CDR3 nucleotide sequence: TGTGCCTGGAGTGTACTAGGACGGGACGAGGAAAAACTTTTTTTT.

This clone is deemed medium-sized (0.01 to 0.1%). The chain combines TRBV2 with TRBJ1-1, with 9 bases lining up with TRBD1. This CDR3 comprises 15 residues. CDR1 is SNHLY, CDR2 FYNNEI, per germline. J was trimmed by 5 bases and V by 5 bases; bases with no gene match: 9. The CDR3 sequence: CASSLTTGGGTEAFF. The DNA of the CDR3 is TGTGCCAGCAGTCTAACGACAGGGGGGGGGACTGAAGCTTTCTTT.

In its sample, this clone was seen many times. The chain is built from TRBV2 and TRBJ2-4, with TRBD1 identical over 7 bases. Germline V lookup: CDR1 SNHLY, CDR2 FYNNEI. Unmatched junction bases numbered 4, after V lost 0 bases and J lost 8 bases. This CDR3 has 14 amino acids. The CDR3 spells CASSEAGQNYIQYF. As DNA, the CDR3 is TGTGCCAGCAGTGAAGCGGGACAGAACTACATTCAGTACTTC.

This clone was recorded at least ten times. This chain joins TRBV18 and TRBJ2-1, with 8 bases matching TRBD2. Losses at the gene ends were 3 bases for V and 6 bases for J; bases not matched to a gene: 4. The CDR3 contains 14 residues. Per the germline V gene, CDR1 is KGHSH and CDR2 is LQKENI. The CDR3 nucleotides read TGTGCCAGCTCACCGACTAGCGTAGGCAATGAGCAGTTCTTC. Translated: CASSPTSVGNEQFF.

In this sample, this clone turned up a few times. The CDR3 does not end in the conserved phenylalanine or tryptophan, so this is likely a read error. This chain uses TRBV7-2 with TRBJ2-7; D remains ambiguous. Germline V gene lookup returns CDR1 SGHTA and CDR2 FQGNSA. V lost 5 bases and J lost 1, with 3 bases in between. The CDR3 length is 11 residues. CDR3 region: CASSASYEQYL. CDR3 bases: TGTGCCAGCAGCGCGTCCTACGAGCAGTACCTC.

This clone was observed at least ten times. In DNA form, the CDR3 reads TGTGCCAGCAGTACTACCTCTTGGGGCAATCAGCCCCAGCATTTT. As protein: CASSTTSWGNQPQHF. This sequence joins TRBV27 and TRBJ1-5; no firm D call. V was clipped by 5 bases and J by 2 bases, with 13 bases between them. This CDR3 is 15 amino acids long. Germline V gives CDR1 MNHEY, CDR2 SMNVEV (reference sequence).

The CDR3 region has the DNA TGTGCCAGCAGCTTAGTTCCCAATCAGCCCCAGCATTTT. Protein sequence: CASSLVPNQPQHF. The chain employs TRBV7-8 and TRBJ1-5; D unresolved. Trimming left V 1 base short and J 3 bases short, with 4 bases between. The CDR3 is 13 residues long. Germline lookup yields CDR1 SGHVS and CDR2 FQNEAQ.

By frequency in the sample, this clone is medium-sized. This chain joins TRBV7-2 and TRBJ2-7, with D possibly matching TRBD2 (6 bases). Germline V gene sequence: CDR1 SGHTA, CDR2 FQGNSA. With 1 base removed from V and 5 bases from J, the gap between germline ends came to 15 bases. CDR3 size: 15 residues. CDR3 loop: CASSLEGGLANEQYF. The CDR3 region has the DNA TGTGCCAGCAGCTTAGAGGGCGGCCTAGCGAACGAGCAGTACTTC.

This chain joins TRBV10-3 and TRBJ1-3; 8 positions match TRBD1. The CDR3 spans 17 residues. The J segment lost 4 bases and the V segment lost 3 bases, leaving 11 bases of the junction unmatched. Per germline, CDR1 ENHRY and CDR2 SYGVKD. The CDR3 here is CAISDQGAMTYGNTIYF. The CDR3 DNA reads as TGTGCCATCAGTGATCAGGGGGCAATGACGTACGGAAACACCATATATTTT.

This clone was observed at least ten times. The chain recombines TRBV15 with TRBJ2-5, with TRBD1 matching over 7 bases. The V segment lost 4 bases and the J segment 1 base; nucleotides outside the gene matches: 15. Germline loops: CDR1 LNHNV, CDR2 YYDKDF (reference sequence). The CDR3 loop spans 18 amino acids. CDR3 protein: CATSNPGWGQSFQETQYF. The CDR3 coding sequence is TGTGCCACCAGCAACCCCGGCTGGGGACAGTCTTTCCAAGAGACCCAGTACTTC.

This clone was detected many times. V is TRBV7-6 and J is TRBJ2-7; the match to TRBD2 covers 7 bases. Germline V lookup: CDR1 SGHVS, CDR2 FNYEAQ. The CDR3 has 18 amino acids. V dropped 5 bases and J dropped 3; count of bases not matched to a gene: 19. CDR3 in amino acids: CASSPAPAGSALYYEQYF. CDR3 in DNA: TGTGCCAGCAGCCCGGCCCCAGCGGGATCTGCGCTTTACTACGAGCAGTACTTC.

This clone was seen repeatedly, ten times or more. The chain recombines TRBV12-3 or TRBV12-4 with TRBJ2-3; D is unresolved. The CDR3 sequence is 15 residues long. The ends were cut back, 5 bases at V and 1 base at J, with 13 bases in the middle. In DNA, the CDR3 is TGTGCCAGCAGTGACACCACCCAGGGCACAGATACGCAGTATTTT. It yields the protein CASSDTTQGTDTQYF.

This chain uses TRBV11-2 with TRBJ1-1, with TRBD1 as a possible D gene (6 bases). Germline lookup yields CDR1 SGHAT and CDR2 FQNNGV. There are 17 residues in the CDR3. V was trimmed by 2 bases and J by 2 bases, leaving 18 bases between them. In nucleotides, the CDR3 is TGTGCCAGCAGCTTAAAGGGGGGAAACAGGGTAAACACTGAAGCTTTCTTT. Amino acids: CASSLKGGNRVNTEAFF.

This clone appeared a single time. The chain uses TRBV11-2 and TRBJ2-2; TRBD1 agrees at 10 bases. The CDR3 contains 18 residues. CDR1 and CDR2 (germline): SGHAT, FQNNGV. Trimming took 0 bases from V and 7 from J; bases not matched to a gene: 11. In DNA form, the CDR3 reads TGTGCCAGCAGCTTAGATCTGAGACAGGGGGCGCTGGACGGGGAGCTGTTTTTT. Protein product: CASSLDLRQGALDGELFF.

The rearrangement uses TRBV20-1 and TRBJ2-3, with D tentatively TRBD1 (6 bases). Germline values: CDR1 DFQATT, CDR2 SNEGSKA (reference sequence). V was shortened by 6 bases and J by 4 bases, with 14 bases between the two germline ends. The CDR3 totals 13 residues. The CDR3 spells CSATGRDADTQYF. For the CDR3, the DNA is TGCAGTGCGACAGGCCGAGATGCAGATACGCAGTATTTT.

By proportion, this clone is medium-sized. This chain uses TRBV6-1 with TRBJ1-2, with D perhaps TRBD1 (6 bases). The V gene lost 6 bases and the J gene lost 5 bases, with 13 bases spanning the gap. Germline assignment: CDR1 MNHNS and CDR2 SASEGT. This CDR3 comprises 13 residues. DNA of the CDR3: TGTGCCAGCAGAGTCGGGACACAGTATGGCTACACCTTC. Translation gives CASRVGTQYGYTF.

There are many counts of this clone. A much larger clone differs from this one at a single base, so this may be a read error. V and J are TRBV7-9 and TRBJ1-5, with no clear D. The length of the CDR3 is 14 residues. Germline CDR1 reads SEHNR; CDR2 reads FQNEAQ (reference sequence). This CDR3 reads CASSFTDSNQSQHF. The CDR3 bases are TGTGCCAGCAGCTTTACGGATAGCAATCAGTCCCAGCATTTT.

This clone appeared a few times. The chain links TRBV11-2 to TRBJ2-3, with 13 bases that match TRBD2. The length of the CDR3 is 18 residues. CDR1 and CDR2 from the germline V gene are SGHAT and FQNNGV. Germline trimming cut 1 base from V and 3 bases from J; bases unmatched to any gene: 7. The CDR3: CASSLGMGLAGLTDTQYF. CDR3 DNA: TGTGCCAGCAGCTTAGGAATGGGACTAGCGGGATTGACAGATACGCAGTATTTT. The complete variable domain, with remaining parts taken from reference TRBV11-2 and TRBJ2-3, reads EAGVAQSPRYKIIEKRQSVAFWCNPISGHATLYWYQQILGQGPKLLIQFQNNGVVDDSQLPKDRFSAERLKGVDSTLKIQPAKLEDSAVYLCASSLGMGLAGLTDTQYFGPGTRLTVL.

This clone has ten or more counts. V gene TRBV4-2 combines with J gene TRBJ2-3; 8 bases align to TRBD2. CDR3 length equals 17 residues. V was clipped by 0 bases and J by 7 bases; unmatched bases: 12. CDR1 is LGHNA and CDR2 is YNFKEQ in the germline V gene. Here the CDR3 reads CASSQDSSGIGENTQYF. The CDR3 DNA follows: TGTGCCAGCAGCCAAGATAGTAGCGGGATAGGAGAAAATACGCAGTATTTT.

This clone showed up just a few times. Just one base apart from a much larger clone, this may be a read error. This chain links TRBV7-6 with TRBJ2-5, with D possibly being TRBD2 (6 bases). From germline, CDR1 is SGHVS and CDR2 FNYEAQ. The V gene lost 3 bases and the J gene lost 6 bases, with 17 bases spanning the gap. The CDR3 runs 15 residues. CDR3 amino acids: CASSLDGGRRQTQYF. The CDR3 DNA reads TGTGCCAGCAGCTTGGATGGAGGGCGGAGACAGACCCAGTACTTC.

The CDR3 here is CASSPGGAYEQYF. The CDR3, as DNA: TGTGCCAGTAGTCCTGGGGGGGCGTACGAGCAGTACTTC. The chain carries TRBV19 and TRBJ2-7; maybe TRBD2 (7 bases). V was shortened by 5 bases and J by 4 bases, with 12 bases between the two germline ends. Germline loops: CDR1 LNHDA, CDR2 SQIVND (reference sequence). The CDR3 is 13 residues long. The full variable domain, completed using reference TRBV19 and TRBJ2-7, is DGGITQSPKYLFRKEGQNVTLSCEQNLNHDAMYWYRQDPGQGLRLIYYSQIVNDFQKGDIAEGYSVSREKKESFPLTVTSAQKNPTAFYLCASSPGGAYEQYFGPGTRLTVT.

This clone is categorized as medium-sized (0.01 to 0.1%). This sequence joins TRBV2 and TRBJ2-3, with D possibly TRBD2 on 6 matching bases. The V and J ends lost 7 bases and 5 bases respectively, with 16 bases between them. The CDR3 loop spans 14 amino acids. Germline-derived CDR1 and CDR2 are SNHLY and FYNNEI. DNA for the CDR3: TGTGCCAGCATCGGGACTCATCTCCAAGATACGCAGTATTTT. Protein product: CASIGTHLQDTQYF.

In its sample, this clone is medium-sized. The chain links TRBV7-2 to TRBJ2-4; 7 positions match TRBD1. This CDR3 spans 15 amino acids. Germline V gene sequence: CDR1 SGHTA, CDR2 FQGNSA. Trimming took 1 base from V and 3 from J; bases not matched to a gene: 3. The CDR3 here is CASSLGQGVKNIQYF. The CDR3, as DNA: TGTGCCAGCAGCTTAGGGCAGGGGGTCAAAAACATTCAGTACTTC.